This TCR beta chain came from a study of blood T cell repertoires in COVID-19. In the study overall: Specimens from acute and convalescent COVID-19 originated in the United States, Italy and Spain.

The repertoire was sequenced with immunoSEQ multiplex PCR; TCRdb's copy has only in-frame clones and lacks some. Among about 120,000 clones, approximately 92% were seen once, and the ten largest hold 25% to 30%. The germline gives CDR1 MNHEY, CDR2 SVGAGI. CDR3 size: 16 residues. V lost 4 bases, J lost 3 bases, and 18 bases lay in between. The chain joins TRBV6-5 to TRBJ1-1; possibly TRBD1 for D (6 bases). The TCR originated in a man between 65 and 80 years old with active or convalescent COVID-19. The sequenced sample was peripheral blood. CDR3: CASSSYRVSTDTEAFF. The DNA of the CDR3 is TGTGCCAGCAGTTCCTACAGGGTCTCCACCGACACTGAAGCTTTCTTT.